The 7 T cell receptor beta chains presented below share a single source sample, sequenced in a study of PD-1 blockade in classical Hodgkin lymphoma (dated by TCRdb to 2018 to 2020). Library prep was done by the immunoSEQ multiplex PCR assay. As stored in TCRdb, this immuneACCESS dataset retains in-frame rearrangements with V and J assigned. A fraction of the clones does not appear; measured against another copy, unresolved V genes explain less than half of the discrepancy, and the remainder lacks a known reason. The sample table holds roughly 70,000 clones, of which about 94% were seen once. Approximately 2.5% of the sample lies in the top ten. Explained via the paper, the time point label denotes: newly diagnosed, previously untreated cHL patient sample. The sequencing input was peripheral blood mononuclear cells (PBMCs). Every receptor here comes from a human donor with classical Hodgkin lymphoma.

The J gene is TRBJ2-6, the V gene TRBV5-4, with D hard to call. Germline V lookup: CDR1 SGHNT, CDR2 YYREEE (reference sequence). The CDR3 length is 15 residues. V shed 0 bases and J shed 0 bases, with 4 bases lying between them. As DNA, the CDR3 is TGTGCCAGCAGCTTGGCTGGCTCTGGGGCCAACGTCCTGACTTTC. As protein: CASSLAGSGANVLTF. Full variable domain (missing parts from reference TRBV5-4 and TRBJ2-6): ETGVTQSPTHLIKTRGQQVTLRCSSQSGHNTVSWYQQALGQGPQFIFQYYREEENGRGNFPPRFSGLQFPNYSSELNVNALELDDSALYLCASSLAGSGANVLTFGAGSRLTVL.

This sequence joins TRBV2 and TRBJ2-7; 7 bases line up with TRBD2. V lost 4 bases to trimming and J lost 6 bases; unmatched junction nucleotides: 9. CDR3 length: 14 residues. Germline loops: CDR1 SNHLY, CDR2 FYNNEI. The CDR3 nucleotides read TGTGCCAGCAGTGGGGCGGCGGGGGATTCCGAGCAGTACTTC. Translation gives CASSGAAGDSEQYF.

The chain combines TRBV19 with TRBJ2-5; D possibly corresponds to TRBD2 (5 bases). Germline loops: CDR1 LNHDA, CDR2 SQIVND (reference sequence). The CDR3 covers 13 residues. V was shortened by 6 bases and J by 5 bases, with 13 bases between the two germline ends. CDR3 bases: TGTGCCAGTAGCCAAGCAGCGGTGGAGACCCAGTACTTC. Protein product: CASSQAAVETQYF.

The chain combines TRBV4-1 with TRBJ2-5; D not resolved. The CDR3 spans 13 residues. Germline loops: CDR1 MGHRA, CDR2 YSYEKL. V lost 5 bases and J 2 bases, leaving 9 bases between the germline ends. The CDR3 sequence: CASSRQVQETQYF. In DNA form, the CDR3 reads TGCGCCAGCAGCAGGCAGGTACAAGAGACCCAGTACTTC.

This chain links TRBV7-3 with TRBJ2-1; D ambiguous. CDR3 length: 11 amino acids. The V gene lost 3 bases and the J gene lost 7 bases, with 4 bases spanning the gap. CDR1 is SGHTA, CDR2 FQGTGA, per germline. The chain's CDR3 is CASSFGNEQFF. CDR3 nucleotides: TGTGCCAGCAGCTTTGGGAATGAGCAGTTCTTC.

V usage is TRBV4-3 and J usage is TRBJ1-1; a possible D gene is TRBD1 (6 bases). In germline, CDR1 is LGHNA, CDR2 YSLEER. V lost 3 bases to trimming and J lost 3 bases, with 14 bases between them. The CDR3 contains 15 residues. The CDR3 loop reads CASSQGYRVYTEAFF. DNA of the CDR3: TGCGCCAGCAGCCAGGGCTACAGGGTGTACACTGAAGCTTTCTTT.

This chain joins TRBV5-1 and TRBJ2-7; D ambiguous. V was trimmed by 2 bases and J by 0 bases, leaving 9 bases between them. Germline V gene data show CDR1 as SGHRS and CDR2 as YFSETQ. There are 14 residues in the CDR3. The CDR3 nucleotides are TGCGCCAGCAGCTTTGACCGCGCCTCCTACGAGCAGTACTTC. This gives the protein CASSFDRASYEQYF.